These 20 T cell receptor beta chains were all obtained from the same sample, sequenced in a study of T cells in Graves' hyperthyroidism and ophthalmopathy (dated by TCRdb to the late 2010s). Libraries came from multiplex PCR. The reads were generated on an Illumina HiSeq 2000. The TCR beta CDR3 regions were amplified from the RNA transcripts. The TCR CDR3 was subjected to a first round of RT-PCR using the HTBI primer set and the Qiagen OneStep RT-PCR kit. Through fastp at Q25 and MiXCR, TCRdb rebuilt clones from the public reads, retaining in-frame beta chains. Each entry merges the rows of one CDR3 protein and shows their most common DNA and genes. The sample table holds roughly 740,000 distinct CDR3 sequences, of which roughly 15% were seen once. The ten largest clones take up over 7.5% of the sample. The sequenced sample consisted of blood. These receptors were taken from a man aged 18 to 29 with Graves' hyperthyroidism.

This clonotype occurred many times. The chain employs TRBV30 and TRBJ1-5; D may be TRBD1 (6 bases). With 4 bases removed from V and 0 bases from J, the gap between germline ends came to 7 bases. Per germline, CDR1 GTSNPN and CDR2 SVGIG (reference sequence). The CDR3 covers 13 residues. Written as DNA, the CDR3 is TGTGCCTGGACAGGGGATAGCAATCAGCCCCAGCATTTT. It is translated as CAWTGDSNQPQHF. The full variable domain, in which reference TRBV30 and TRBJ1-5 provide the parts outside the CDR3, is SQTIHQWPATLVQPVGSPLSLECTVEGTSNPNLYWYRQAAGRGLQLLFYSVGIGQISSEVPQNLSASRPQDRQFILSSKKLLLSDSGFYLCAWTGDSNQPQHFGDGTRLSIL.

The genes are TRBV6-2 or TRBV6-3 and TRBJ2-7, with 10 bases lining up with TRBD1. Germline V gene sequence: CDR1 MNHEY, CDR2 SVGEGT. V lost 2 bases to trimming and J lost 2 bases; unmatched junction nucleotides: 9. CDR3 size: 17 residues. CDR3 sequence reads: CASSYPGRDRGPYEQYF. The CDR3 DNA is TGTGCCAGCAGTTACCCGGGACGGGACAGGGGCCCCTACGAGCAGTACTTC.

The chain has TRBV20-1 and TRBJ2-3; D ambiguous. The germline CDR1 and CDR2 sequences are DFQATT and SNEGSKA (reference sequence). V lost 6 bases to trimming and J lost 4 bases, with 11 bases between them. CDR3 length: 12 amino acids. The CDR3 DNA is TGCAGTGCCCAAACTGGGGCAGATACGCAGTATTTT. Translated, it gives CSAQTGADTQYF.

CDR3 residues: CASSELGQGEGGNTIYF. CDR3 nucleotide sequence: TGTGCCAGCAGTGAACTAGGACAGGGAGAAGGTGGAAACACCATATATTTT. The chain joins TRBV2 to TRBJ1-3; TRBD1 matches 8 bases. The CDR3 consists of 17 residues. The J segment lost 3 bases and the V segment lost 2 bases, leaving 9 bases of the junction unmatched. CDR1 and CDR2 from the germline V gene are SNHLY and FYNNEI.

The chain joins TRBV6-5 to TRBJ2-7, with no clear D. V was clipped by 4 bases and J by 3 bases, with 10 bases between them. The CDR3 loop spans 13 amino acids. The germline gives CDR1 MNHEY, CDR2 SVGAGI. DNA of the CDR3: TGTGCCAGCAGTTTCGGCACATTCTACGAGCAGTACTTC. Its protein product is CASSFGTFYEQYF.

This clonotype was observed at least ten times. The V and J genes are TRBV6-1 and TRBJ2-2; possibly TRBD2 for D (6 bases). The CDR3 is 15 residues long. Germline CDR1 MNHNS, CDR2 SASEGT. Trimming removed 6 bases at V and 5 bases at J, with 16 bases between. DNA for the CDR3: TGTGCCAGCAGCCGGGACTTAGGGGAAACCGGGGAGCTGTTTTTT. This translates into CASSRDLGETGELFF.

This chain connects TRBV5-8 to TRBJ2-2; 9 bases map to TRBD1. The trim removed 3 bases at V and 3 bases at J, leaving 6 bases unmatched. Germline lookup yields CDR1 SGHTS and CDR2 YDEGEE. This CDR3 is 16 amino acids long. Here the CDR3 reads CASSYHRDRDTGELFF. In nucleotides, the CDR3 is TGTGCCAGCAGCTACCACCGGGACAGGGACACCGGGGAGCTGTTTTTT.

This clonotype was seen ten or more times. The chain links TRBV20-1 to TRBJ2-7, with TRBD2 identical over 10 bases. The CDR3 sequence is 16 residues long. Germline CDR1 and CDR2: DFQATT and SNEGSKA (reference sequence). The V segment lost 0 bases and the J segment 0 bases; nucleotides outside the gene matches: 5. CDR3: CSARDWASGSSYEQYF. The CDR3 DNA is TGCAGTGCTAGAGATTGGGCTAGCGGGAGCTCCTACGAGCAGTACTTC.

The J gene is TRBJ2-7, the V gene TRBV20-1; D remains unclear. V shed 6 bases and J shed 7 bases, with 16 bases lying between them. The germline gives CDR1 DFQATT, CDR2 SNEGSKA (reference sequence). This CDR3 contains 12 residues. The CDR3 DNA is TGCAGTGCGGCAGGCTCCTTAGGAGAGCAGTACTTC. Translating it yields CSAAGSLGEQYF.

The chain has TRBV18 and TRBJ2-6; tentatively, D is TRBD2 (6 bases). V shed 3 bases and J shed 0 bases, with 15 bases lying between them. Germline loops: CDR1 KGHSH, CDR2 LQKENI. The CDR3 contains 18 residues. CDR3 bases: TGTGCCAGCTCACCCCTTGCAGCGGGCAGCTCTGGGGCCAACGTCCTGACTTTC. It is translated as CASSPLAAGSSGANVLTF.

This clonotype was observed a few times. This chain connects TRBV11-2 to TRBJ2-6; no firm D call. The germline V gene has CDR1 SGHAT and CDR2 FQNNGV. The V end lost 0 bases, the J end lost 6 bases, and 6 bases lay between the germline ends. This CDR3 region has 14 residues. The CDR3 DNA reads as TGTGCCAGCAGCTTAGATTGGACGGCCAACGTCCTGACTTTC. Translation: CASSLDWTANVLTF.

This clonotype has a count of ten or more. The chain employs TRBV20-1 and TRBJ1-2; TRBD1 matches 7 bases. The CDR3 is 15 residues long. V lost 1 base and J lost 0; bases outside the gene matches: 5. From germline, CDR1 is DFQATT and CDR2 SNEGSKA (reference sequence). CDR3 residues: CSARVPGQPNYGYTF. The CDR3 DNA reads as TGCAGTGCTAGAGTTCCGGGACAGCCTAACTATGGCTACACCTTC.

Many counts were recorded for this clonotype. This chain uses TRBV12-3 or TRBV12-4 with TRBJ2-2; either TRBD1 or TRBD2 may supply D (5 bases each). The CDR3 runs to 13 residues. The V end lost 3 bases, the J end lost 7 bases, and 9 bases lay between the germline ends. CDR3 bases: TGTGCCAGCAGTTTGTTTGGGGGCGGGGAGCTGTTTTTT. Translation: CASSLFGGGELFF.

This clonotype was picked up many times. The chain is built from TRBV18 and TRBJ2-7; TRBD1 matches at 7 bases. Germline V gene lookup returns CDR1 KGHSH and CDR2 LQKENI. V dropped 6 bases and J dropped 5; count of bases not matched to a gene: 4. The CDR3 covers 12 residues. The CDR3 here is CASSPDRDEQYF. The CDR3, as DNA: TGTGCCAGCTCTCCCGACAGGGACGAGCAGTACTTC. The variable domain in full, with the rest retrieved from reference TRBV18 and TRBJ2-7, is NAGVMQNPRHLVRRRGQEARLRCSPMKGHSHVYWYRQLPEEGLKFMVYLQKENIIDESGMPKERFSAEFPKEGPSILRIQQVVRGDSAAYFCASSPDRDEQYFGPGTRLTVT.

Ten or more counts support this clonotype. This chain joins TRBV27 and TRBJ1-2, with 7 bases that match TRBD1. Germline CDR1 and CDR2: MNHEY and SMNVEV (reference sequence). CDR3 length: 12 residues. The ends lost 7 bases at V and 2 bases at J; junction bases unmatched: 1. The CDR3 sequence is CASMTGNYGYTF. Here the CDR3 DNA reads TGTGCCAGCATGACAGGGAACTATGGCTACACCTTC.

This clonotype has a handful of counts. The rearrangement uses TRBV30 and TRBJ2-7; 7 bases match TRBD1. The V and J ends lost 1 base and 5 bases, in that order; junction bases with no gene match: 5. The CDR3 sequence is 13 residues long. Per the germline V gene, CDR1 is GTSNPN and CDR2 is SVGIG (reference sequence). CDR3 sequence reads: CAWSGQGVDEQYF. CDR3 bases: TGTGCCTGGAGTGGACAGGGTGTCGACGAGCAGTACTTC. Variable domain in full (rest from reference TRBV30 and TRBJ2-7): SQTIHQWPATLVQPVGSPLSLECTVEGTSNPNLYWYRQAAGRGLQLLFYSVGIGQISSEVPQNLSASRPQDRQFILSSKKLLLSDSGFYLCAWSGQGVDEQYFGPGTRLTVT.

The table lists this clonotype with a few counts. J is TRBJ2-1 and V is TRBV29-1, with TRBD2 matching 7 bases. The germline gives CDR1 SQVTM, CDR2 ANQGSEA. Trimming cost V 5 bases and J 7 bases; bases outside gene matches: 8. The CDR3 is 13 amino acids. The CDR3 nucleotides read TGCAGCGTTCTAGCGGTCCTCTGGAATGAGCAGTTCTTC. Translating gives CSVLAVLWNEQFF.

CDR3 residues: CSVRTSHNEQFF. The CDR3 DNA follows: TGCAGCGTTAGGACTAGTCACAATGAGCAGTTCTTC. The chain links TRBV29-1 to TRBJ2-1, with 7 bases fitting TRBD2. Germline V gene data show CDR1 as SQVTM and CDR2 as ANQGSEA. V gave up 5 bases and J gave up 5 bases; unmatched junction bases: 3. CDR3 length: 12 amino acids.

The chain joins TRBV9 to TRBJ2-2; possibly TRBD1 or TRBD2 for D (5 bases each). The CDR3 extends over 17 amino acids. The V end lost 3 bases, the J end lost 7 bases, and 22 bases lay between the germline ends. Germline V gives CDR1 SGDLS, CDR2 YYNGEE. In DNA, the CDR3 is TGTGCCAGCAGCGGGAATTCGGCCCGCAAGAGGGGCGGGGAGCTGTTTTTT. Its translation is CASSGNSARKRGGELFF.

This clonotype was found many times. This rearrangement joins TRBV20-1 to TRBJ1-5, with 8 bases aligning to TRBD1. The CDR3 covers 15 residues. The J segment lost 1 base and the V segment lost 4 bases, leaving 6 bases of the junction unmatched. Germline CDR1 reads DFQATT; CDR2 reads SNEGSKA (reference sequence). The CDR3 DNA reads TGCAGTGCTATGGACAGGGTGGGGAGCAATCAGCCCCAGCATTTT. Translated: CSAMDRVGSNQPQHF.